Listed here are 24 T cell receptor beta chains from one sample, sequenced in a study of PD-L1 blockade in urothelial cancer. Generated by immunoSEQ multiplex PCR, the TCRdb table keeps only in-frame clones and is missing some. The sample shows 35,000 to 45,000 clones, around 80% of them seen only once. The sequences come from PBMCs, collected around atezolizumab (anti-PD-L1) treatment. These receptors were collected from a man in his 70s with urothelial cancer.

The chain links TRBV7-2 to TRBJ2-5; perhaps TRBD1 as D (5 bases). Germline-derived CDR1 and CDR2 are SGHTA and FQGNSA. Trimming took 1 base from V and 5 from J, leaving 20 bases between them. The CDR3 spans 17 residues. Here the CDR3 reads CASSLGLGVGLGETQYF. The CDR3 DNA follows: TGTGCCAGCAGCTTAGGATTAGGGGTGGGCCTGGGGGAGACCCAGTACTTC.

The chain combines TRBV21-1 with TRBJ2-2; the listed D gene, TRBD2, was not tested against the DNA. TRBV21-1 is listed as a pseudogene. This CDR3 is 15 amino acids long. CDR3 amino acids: CASSPGGGRGGELFF. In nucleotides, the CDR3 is TGTGCCAGCAGCCCTGGGGGCGGGAGAGGCGGGGAGCTGTTTTTT.

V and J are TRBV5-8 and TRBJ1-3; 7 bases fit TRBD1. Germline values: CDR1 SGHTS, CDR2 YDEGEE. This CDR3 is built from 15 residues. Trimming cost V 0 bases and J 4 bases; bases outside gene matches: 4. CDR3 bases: TGTGCCAGCAGCTTGGGGGACAGTGACGGAAACACCATATATTTT. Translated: CASSLGDSDGNTIYF.

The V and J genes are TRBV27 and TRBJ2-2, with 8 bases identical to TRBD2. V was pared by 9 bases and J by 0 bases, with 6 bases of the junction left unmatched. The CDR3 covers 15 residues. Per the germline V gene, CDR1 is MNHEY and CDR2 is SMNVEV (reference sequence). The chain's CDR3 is CASCSGATNTGELFF. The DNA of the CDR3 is TGTGCCAGTTGTAGCGGGGCGACGAACACCGGGGAGCTGTTTTTT.

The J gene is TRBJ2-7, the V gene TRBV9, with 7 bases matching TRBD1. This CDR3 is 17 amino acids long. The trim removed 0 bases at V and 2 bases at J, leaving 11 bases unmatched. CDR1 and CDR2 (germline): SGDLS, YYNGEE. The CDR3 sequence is CASSVGQGLLPTYEQYF. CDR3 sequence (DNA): TGTGCCAGCAGCGTAGGACAGGGTCTTCTACCTACCTACGAGCAGTACTTC.

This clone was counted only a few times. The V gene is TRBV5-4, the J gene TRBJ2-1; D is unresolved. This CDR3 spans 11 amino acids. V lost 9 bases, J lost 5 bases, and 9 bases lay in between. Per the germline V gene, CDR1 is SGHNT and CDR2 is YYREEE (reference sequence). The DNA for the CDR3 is TGTGCCACCCGAGATAACAATGAGCAGTTCTTC. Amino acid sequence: CATRDNNEQFF.

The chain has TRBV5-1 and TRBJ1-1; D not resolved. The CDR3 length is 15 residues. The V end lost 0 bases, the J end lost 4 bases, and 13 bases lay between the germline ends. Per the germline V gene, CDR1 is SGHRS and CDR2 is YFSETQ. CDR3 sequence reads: CASSLAPVAGTEAFF. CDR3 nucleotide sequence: TGCGCCAGCAGCTTGGCCCCCGTCGCGGGCACTGAAGCTTTCTTT.

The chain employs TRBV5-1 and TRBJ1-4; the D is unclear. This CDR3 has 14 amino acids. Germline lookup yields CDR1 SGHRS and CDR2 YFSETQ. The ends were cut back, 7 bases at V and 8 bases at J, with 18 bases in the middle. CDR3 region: CASGSRGLGEKLFF. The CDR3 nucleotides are TGCGCCAGCGGGAGTAGAGGTTTAGGCGAAAAACTGTTTTTT. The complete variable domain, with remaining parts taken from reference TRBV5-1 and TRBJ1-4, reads KAGVTQTPRYLIKTRGQQVTLSCSPISGHRSVSWYQQTPGQGLQFLFEYFSETQRNKGNFPGRFSGRQFSNSRSEMNVSTLELGDSALYLCASGSRGLGEKLFFGSGTQLSVL.

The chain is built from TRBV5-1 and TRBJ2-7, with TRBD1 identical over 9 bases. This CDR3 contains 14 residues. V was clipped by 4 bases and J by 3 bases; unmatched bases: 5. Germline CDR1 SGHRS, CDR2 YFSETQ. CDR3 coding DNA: TGCGCCAGCAGCAGGGGACAGGGCTACTACGAGCAGTACTTC. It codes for CASSRGQGYYEQYF.

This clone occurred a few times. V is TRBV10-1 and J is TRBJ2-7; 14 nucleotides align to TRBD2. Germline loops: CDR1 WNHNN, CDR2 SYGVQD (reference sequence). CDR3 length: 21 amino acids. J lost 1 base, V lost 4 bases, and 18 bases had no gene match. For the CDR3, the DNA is TGCGCCAGCAGTGGGACTAGCGGGGGGCTCCAGAGAATTAAGTTGTCCTACGAGCAGTACTTC. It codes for CASSGTSGGLQRIKLSYEQYF.

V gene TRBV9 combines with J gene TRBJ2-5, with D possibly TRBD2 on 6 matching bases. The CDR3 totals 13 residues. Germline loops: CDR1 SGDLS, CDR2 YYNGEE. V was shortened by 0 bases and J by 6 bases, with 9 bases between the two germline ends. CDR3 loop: CASSVAGDQTQYF. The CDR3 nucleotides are TGTGCCAGCAGCGTAGCGGGAGACCAGACCCAGTACTTC.

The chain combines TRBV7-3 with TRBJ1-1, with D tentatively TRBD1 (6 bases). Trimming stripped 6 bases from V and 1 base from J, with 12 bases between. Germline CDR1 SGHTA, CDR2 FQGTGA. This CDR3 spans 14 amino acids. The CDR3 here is CASSSTQGNTEAFF. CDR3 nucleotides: TGTGCCAGCAGTTCTACACAGGGGAACACTGAAGCTTTCTTT.

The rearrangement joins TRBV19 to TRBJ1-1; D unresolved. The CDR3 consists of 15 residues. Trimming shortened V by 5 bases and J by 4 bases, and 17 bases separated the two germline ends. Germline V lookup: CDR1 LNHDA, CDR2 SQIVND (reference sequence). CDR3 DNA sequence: TGTGCCAGTAGTCTATGGGGAGGGCTGGGCACTGAAGCTTTCTTT. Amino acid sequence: CASSLWGGLGTEAFF.

The CDR3 sequence: CASSPKRDRNTEAFF. In DNA form, the CDR3 reads TGTGCCAGCAGCCCAAAAAGGGACAGGAACACTGAAGCTTTCTTT. The chain links TRBV7-2 to TRBJ1-1, with 7 positions matching TRBD1. Germline assignment: CDR1 SGHTA and CDR2 FQGNSA. The CDR3 has 15 residues. The J segment lost 1 base and the V segment lost 5 bases, leaving 7 bases of the junction unmatched.

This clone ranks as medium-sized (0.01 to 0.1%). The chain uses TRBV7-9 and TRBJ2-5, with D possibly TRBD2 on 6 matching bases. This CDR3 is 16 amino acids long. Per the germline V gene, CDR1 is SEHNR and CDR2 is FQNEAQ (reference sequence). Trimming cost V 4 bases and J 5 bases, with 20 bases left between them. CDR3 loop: CASSSSRGRQRETQYF. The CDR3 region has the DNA TGTGCCAGCAGCTCCTCCCGGGGGAGACAGCGCGAGACCCAGTACTTC.

The CDR3 DNA sequence: TGCGCCAGCGGCCCGGGACTAACTGTAGAAAATGAGCAGTTCTTC. Translated, it gives CASGPGLTVENEQFF. This sequence joins TRBV5-1 and TRBJ2-1, with 7 bases matching TRBD2. Germline V CDR1 and CDR2: SGHRS, YFSETQ. The junction had 14 bases not matched to a gene; V was cut back by 7 bases and J by 7 bases. CDR3 length equals 15 residues.

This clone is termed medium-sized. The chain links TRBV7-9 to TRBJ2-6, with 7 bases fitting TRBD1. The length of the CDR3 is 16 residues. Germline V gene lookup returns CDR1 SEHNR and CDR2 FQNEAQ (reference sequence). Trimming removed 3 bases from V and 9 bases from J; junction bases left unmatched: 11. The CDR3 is CASSFSIYRGHNVLTF. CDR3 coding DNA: TGTGCCAGCAGCTTTTCGATATACAGGGGCCACAACGTCCTGACTTTC.

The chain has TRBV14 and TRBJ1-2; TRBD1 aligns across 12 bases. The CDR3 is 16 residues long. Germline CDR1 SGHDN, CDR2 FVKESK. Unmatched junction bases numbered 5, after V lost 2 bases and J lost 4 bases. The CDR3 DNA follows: TGTGCCAGCAGCCAATCTCCGGGACAGGGGGCCTATGGCTACACCTTC. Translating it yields CASSQSPGQGAYGYTF.

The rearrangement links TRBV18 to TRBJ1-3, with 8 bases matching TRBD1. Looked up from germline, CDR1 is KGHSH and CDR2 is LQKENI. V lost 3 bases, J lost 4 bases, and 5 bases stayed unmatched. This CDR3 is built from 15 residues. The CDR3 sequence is CASSPGTGRGNTIYF. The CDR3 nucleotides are TGTGCCAGCTCACCGGGGACAGGAAGGGGAAACACCATATATTTT.

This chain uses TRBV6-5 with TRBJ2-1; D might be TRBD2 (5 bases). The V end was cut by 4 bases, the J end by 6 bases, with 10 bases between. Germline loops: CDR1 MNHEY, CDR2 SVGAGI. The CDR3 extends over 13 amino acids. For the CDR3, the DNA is TGTGCCAGCAGTTCGGACTCGGCCAATGAGCAGTTCTTC. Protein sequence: CASSSDSANEQFF.

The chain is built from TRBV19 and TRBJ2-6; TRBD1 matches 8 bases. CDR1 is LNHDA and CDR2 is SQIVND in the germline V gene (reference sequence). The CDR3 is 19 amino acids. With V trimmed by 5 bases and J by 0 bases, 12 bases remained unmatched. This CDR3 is CASSLRPGQALSGANVLTF. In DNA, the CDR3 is TGTGCCAGTAGTCTACGACCGGGACAGGCACTCTCTGGGGCCAACGTCCTGACTTTC.

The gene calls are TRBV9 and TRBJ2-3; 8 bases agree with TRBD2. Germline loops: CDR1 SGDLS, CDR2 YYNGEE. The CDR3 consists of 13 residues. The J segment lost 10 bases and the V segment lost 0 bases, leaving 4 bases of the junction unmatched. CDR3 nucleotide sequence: TGTGCCAGCAGCGTAGAAAGCGGGGGCGCGCAGTATTTT. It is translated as CASSVESGGAQYF.

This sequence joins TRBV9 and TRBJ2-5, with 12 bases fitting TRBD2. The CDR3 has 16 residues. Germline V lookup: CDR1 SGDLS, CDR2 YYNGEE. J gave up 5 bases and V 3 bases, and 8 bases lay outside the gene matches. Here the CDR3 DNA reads TGTGCCAGCAGCGCAAGTCTAGCGGGGGGGCAGGAGACCCAGTACTTC. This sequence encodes CASSASLAGGQETQYF.

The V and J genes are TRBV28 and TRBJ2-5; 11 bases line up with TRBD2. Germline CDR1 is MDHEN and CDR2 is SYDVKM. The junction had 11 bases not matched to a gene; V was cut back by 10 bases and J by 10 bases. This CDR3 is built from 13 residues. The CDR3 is CATLLPGLAVQYF. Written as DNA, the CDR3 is TGTGCCACCCTCTTACCGGGACTAGCGGTCCAGTACTTC. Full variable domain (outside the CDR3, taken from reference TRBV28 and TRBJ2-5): DVKVTQSSRYLVKRTGEKVFLECVQDMDHENMFWYRQDPGLGLRLIYFSYDVKMKEKGDIPEGYSVSREKKERFSLILESASTNQTSMYLCATLLPGLAVQYFGPGTRLLVL.